This is a list of T cell receptor beta chains from one sample in a study of T cells in tuberculosis. Using immunoSEQ multiplex PCR, the repertoire was profiled, and TCRdb retains in-frame clones only, with some absent. Here the sample spans around 23,000 clones, roughly 84% being singletons. The specimen comprised PBMCs, sampled at tuberculosis diagnosis. The source is an adult with tuberculosis. The CDR3 runs from the conserved cysteine through the conserved F or W. Each record gives: clone size, D gene, V gene, J gene, CDR3 protein, CDR3 DNA. D genes are given only for firm matches. The size of a clone is reported for some rows only, either as once, few or many, or as a class for expanded clones.

.	.	TRBV7-6	TRBJ1-3	CASSLVSVISGNTIYF	TGTGCCAGCAGCTTAGTCTCGGTGATATCTGGAAACACCATATATTTT
.	.	TRBV19	TRBJ1-2	CASSRKGHANYGYTF	TGTGCCAGTAGTCGGAAGGGACACGCTAACTATGGCTACACCTTC
.	.	TRBV6-1	TRBJ2-7	CATYGTYYEQYF	TGTGCCACCTACGGTACTTACTACGAGCAGTACTTC
.	.	TRBV5-1	TRBJ2-1	CASSLELGYNEQFF	TGCGCCAGCAGCTTGGAACTAGGCTACAATGAGCAGTTCTTC
.	TRBD2	TRBV28	TRBJ2-7	CASSFGGASGYEQYF	TGTGCCAGCAGCTTCGGGGGGGCTAGCGGCTACGAGCAGTACTTC
.	.	TRBV10-2	TRBJ1-1	CASGYFVGEAFF	TGCGCCAGCGGTTACTTTGTCGGTGAAGCTTTCTTT
.	.	TRBV7-8	TRBJ2-7	CASSLRIQASSYEQYF	TGTGCCAGCAGCTTAAGAATCCAGGCAAGCTCCTACGAGCAGTACTTC
.	TRBD1	TRBV6-5	TRBJ1-3	CASRTGHPSGNTIYF	TGTGCCAGCCGGACAGGACATCCCTCTGGAAACACCATATATTTT
.	TRBD1	TRBV19	TRBJ2-7	CASSIATTGAYYEQYF	TGTGCCAGTAGTATAGCGACGACAGGGGCTTACTACGAGCAGTACTTC
.	.	TRBV2	TRBJ2-5	CASRHGTWEETQYF	TGTGCCAGCCGCCATGGGACTTGGGAAGAGACCCAGTACTTC
.	.	TRBV11-2	TRBJ2-2	CASRPTPGTLLGELFF	TGTGCCAGCAGACCTACGCCCGGGACTCTCCTCGGGGAGCTGTTTTTT
few	.	TRBV28	TRBJ2-2	CASGFSPGAITGELFF	TGTGCCAGCGGGTTCTCGCCAGGGGCCATCACCGGGGAGCTGTTTTTT
.	.	TRBV19	TRBJ1-2	CASSSRGIGAFGYTF	TGTGCCAGTAGTTCGAGAGGCATCGGTGCATTTGGCTACACCTTC
.	TRBD1	TRBV7-2	TRBJ2-1	CASSPGTAYNEQFF	TGTGCCAGCAGCCCCGGGACAGCCTACAATGAGCAGTTCTTC
.	.	TRBV10-2	TRBJ1-1	CASNTGNTEAFF	TGCGCCAGCAATACTGGGAACACTGAAGCTTTCTTT
.	TRBD1	TRBV7-2	TRBJ1-5	CASSFGTGGNQPQHF	TGTGCCAGCAGCTTCGGGACAGGGGGGAATCAGCCCCAGCATTTT
medium-sized	.	TRBV5-4	TRBJ1-2	CASSHLTGRGDYGYTF	TGTGCCAGCAGCCACCTTACAGGGAGGGGAGACTATGGCTACACCTTC
.	TRBD1	TRBV5-6	TRBJ1-5	CASSSTGAQPQHF	TGTGCCAGCAGCTCGACAGGGGCTCAGCCCCAGCATTTT
once	TRBD1	TRBV5-1	TRBJ2-7	CASSLDGTGDSYEQYF	TGCGCCAGCAGCTTGGACGGGACAGGGGATTCCTACGAGCAGTACTTC
.	TRBD2	TRBV10-1	TRBJ2-5	CASSDPAGNQETQYF	TGCGCCAGCAGTGATCCAGCGGGAAATCAAGAGACCCAGTACTTC
.	.	TRBV5-1	TRBJ2-3	CASSQNTDTQYF	TGCGCCAGCAGCCAAAACACAGATACGCAGTATTTT
once	.	TRBV30	TRBJ2-7	CAWSPGARGEQYF	TGTGCCTGGAGTCCAGGGGCCAGGGGCGAGCAGTACTTC
.	TRBD2	TRBV4-3	TRBJ2-1	CASSVSGGAFDEQFF	TGCGCCAGCAGCGTGAGCGGGGGGGCCTTCGATGAGCAGTTCTTC
few	.	TRBV25-1	TRBJ2-2	CASRDTLGGGGELFF	TGTGCCAGCAGGGACACCCTCGGGGGAGGCGGGGAGCTGTTTTTT
.	TRBD2	TRBV6-4	TRBJ2-1	CASSVLAGAKNEQFF	TGTGCCAGCAGTGTGTTAGCGGGAGCGAAGAATGAGCAGTTCTTC
once	.	TRBV10-1	TRBJ2-2	CASTQGGTGELFF	TGCGCCAGCACCCAGGGGGGCACCGGGGAGCTGTTTTTT
.	.	TRBV30	TRBJ1-1	CAWREGQYTEAFF	TGTGCCTGGAGGGAGGGCCAGTACACTGAAGCTTTCTTT
.	.	TRBV5-4	TRBJ1-3	CASSTLGGISGNTIYF	TGTGCCAGCAGCACCCTTGGGGGGATCTCTGGAAACACCATATATTTT
.	TRBD2	TRBV27	TRBJ2-7	CASSLRIAGGYEQYF	TGTGCCAGCAGTTTAAGGATAGCGGGGGGGTACGAGCAGTACTTC
.	.	TRBV10-1	TRBJ2-1	CASSESGQPNEQFF	TGCGCCAGCAGTGAGTCCGGACAGCCTAATGAGCAGTTCTTC
.	TRBD2	TRBV2	TRBJ2-7	CASSRLADSYEQYF	TGTGCCAGCAGTAGACTAGCGGACTCCTACGAGCAGTACTTC
.	TRBD1	TRBV11-3	TRBJ2-2	CASSTRTGLRAGELFF	TGTGCCAGCAGCACACGGACAGGCCTTAGGGCCGGGGAGCTGTTTTTT
.	.	TRBV5-6	TRBJ2-5	CASSPETSYQETQYF	TGTGCCAGCAGCCCGGAGACTAGTTACCAAGAGACCCAGTACTTC
few	.	TRBV6-5	TRBJ2-1	CASSFLRDNEQFF	TGTGCCAGCAGTTTCCTCAGGGACAATGAGCAGTTCTTC
.	TRBD2	TRBV7-3	TRBJ2-1	CASSWGPRERDYNEQFF	TGTGCCAGCAGCTGGGGACCGCGGGAGAGGGACTACAATGAGCAGTTCTTC
.	TRBD1	TRBV4-2	TRBJ1-5	CASSHSPGGDQPQHF	TGTGCCAGCAGCCATTCTCCAGGGGGCGATCAGCCCCAGCATTTT
.	.	TRBV9	TRBJ2-2	CASSTRSGNTGELFF	TGTGCCAGCAGCACCAGGAGCGGAAACACCGGGGAGCTGTTTTTT
.	TRBD2	TRBV4-2	TRBJ2-7	CASSPLGGTSGRSSTYEQYF	TGTGCCAGCAGCCCTTTGGGAGGGACTAGCGGGAGGTCGTCAACCTACGAGCAGTACTTC
.	.	TRBV6-1	TRBJ2-7	CASSESVTRFQDEQYF	TGTGCCAGCAGTGAAAGTGTGACCCGATTTCAGGACGAGCAGTACTTC